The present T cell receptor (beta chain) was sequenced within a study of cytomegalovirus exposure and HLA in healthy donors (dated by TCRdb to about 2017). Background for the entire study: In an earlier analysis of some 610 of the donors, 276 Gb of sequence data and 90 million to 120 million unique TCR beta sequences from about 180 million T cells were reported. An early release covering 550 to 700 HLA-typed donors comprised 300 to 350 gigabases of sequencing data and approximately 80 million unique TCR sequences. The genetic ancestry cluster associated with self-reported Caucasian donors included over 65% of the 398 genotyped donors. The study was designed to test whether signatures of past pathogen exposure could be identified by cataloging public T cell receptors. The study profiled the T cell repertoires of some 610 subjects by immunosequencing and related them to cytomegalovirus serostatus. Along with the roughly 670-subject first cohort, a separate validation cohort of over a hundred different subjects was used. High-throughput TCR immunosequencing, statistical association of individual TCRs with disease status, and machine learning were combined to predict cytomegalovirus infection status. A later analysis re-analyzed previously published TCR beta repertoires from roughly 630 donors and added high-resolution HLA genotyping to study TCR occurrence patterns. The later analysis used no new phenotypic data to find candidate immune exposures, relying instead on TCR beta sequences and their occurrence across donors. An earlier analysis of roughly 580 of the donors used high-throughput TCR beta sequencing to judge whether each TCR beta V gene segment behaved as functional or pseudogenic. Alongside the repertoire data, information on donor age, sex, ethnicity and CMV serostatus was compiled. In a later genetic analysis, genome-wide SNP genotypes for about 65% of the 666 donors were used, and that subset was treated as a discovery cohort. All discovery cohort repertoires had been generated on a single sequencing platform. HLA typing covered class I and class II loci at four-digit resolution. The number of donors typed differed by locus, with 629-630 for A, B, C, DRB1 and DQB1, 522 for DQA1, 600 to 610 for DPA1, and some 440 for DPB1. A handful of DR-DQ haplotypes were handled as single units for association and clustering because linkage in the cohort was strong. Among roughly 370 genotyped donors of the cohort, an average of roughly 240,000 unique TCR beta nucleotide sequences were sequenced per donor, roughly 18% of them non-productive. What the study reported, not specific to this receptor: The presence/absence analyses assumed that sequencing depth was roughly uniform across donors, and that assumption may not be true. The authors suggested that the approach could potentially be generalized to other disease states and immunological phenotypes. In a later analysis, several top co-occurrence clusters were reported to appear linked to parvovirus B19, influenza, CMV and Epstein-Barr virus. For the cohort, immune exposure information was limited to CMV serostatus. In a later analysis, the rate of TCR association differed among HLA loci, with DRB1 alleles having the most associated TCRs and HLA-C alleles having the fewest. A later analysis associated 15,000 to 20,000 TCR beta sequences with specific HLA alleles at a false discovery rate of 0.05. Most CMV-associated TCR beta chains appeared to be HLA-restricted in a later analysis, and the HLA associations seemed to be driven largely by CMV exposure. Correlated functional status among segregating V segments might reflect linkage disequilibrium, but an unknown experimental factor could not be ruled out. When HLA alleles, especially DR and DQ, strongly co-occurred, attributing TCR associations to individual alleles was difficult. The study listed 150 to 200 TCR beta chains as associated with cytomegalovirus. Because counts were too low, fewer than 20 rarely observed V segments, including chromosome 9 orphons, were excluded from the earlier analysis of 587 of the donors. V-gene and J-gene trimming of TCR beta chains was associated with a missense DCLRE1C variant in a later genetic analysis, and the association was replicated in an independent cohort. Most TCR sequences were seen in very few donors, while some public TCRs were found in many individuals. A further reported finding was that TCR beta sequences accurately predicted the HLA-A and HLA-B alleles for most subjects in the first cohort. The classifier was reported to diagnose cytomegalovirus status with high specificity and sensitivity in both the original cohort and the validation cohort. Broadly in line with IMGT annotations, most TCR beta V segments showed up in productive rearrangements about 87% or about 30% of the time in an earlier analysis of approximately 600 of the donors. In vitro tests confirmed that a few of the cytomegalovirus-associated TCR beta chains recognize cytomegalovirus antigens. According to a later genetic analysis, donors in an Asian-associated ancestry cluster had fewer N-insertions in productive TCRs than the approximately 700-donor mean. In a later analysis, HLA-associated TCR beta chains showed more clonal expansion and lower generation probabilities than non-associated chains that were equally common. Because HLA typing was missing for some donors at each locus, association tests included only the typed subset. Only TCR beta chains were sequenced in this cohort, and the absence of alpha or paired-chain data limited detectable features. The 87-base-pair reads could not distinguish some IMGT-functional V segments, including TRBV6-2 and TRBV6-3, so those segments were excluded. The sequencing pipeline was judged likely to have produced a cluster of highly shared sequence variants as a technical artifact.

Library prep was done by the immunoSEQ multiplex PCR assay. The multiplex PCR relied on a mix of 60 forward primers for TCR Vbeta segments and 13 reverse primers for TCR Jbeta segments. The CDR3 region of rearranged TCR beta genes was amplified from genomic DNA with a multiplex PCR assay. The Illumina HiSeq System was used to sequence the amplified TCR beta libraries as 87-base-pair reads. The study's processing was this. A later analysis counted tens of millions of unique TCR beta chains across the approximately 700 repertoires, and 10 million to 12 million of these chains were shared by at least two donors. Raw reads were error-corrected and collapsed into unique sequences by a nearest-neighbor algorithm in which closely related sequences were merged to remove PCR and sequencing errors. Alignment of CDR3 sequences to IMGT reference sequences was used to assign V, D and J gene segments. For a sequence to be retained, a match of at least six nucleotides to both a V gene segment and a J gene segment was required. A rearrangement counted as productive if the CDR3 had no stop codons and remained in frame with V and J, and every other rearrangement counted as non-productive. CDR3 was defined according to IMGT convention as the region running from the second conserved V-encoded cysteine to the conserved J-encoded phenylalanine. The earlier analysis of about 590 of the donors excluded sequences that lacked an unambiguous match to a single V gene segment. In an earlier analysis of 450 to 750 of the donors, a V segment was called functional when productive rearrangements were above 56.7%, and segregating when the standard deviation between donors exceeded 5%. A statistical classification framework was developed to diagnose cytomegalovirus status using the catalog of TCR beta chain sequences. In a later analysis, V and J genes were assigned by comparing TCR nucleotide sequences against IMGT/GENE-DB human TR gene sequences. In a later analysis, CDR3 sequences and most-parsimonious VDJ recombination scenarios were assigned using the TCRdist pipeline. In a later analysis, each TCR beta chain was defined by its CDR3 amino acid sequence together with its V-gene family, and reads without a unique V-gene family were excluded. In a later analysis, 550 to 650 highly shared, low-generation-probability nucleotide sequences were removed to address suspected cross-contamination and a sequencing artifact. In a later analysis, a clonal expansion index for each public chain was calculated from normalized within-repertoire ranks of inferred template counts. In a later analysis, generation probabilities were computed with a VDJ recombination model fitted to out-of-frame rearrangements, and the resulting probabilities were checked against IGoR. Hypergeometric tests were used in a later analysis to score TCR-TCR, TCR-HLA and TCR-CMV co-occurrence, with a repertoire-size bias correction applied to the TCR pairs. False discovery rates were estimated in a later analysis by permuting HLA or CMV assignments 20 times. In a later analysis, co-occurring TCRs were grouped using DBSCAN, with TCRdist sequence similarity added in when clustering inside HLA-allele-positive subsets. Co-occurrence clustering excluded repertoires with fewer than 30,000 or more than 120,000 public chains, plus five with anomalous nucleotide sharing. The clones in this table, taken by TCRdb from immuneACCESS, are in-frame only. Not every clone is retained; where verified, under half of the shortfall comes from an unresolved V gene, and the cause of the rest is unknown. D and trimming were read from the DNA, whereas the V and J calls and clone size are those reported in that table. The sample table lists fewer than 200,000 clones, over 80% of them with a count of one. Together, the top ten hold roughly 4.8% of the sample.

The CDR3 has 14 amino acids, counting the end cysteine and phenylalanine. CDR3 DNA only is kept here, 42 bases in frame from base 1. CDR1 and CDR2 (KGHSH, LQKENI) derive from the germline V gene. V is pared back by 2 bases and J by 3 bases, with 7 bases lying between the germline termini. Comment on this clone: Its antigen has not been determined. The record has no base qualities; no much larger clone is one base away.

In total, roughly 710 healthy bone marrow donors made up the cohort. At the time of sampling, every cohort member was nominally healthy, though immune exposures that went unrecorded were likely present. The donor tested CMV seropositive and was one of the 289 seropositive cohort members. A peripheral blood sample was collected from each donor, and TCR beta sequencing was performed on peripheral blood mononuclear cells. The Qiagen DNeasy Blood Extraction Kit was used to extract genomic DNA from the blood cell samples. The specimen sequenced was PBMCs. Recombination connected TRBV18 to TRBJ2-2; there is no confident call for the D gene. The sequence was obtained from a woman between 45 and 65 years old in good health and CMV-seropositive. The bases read TGTGCCAGCTCACCAGTAACAGACACCGGGGAGCTGTTTTTT. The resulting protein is CASSPVTDTGELFF.